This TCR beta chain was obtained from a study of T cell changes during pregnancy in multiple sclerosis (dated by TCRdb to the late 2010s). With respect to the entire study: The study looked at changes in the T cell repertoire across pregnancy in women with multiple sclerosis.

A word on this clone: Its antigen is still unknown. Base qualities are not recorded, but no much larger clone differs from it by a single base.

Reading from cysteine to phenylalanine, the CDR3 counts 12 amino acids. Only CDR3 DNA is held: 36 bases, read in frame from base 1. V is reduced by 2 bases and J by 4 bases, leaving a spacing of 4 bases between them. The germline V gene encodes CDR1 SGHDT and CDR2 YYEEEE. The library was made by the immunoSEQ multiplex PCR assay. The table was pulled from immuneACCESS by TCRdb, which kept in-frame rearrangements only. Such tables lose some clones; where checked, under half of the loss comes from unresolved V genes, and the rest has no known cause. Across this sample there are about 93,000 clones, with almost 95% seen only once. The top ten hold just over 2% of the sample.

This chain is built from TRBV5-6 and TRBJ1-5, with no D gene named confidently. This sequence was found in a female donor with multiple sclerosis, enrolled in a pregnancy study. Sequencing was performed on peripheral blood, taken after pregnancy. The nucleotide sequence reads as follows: TGTGCCAGCAGCTTAGAGAATCAGCCCCAGCATTTT. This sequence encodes CASSLENQPQHF. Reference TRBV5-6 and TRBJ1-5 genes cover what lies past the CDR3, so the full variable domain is DAGVTQSPTHLIKTRGQQVTLRCSPKSGHDTVSWYQQALGQGPQFIFQYYEEEERQRGNFPDRFSGHQFPNYSSELNVNALLLGDSALYLCASSLENQPQHFGDGTRLSIL.